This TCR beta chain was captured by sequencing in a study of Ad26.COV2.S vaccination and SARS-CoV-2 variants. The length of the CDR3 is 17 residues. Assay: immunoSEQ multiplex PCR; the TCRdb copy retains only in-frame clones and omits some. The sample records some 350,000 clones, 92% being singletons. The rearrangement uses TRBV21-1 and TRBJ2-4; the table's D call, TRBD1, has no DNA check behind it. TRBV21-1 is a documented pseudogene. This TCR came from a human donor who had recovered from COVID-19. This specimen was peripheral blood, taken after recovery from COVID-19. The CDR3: CASSKQNSPLAKNIQYF. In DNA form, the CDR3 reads TGTGCCAGCAGCAAACAAAACAGTCCCCTAGCCAAAAACATTCAGTACTTC.